This TCR beta chain derives from a study of regulatory T cells in long-lasting Graves disease. This clonotype was recorded many times. Building the TCR beta libraries relied on iRepertoire HTBI primers, and CDR3 regions underwent Arm-PCR. TCRdb reanalysed the multiplex PCR reads using MiXCR and keeps one entry per CDR3 protein. The table records more than 450,000 distinct CDR3 sequences, roughly 15% of them present only once. This sample's time point: newly diagnosed GD, antithyroid drugs for less than 3 months. The TCR library was made from RNA that had been extracted from PBMCs in TRIzol. Germline CDR1 is DFQATT and CDR2 is SNEGSKA (reference sequence). This CDR3 region has 17 residues. Trimming left V 3 bases short and J 4 bases short, with 22 bases between. These same data were also listed under a study on T cells in Graves' hyperthyroidism and ophthalmopathy.

The V gene is TRBV20-1, the J gene TRBJ2-1, with D possibly being TRBD2 (5 bases). Sequenced here: peripheral blood mononuclear cells (PBMCs), sampled at new diagnosis, from a patient treated with antithyroid drugs. This sequence originates from a man between 40 and 49 years old with Graves disease. The CDR3 DNA is TGCAGTGCTAGTGATATAGCCTTGGCGGGCTCTTACAATGAGCAGTTCTTC. Amino acid sequence: CSASDIALAGSYNEQFF.